The clone carrying this T cell receptor (beta chain) was counted many times. CDR1 is LGHNA and CDR2 is YSLEER in the germline V gene. V dropped 4 bases and J dropped 2; count of bases not matched to a gene: 9. The CDR3 sequence is 16 residues long. Each CDR3 protein gets one entry after TCRdb re-called the 5' RACE reads with MiXCR. This table has under 400,000 distinct CDR3 sequences, around 12% appearing once. The data were obtained in a study of T cells after yellow fever vaccination. The TCR was taken from a man aged 18 to 29 who received the YFV17D yellow fever vaccine. This sequence joins TRBV4-3 and TRBJ2-3, with 7 bases aligning to TRBD1. The sequencing used CD4+ T cells sorted from PBMCs, collected 15 days after the yellow fever booster vaccination. The CDR3 region is CASSPGTERSTDTQYF. The CDR3 coding sequence is TGCGCCAGCAGCCCTGGGACAGAGCGTTCCACAGATACGCAGTATTTT.